What follows describes a single T cell receptor (beta chain). Its antigen is unknown. Nominally healthy donors were sampled, though unrecorded immune exposures were likely. V shed 2 bases and J 4 bases; nucleotides not matched to a gene: 5. The V gene's germline CDR1 is MDHEN and CDR2 SYDVKM. The CDR3 is 15 residues long. This specimen belongs to a study of cytomegalovirus exposure and HLA in healthy donors. Study-level results: Previous analysis showed most TCR beta V segments were productive about 87% or about 30% of the time.

The PCR ran on 60 Vbeta and 13 Jbeta primers. Generated by immunoSEQ multiplex PCR, the TCRdb table keeps only in-frame clones and is missing some. The top ten clones hold 5.5% of a sample with fewer than 85,000 clones, 60% to 85% of them seen once. This receptor was taken from a male donor in good health and CMV-seropositive. The V gene is TRBV28, the J gene TRBJ2-3; the match to TRBD2 covers 8 bases. Sample: PBMCs. The CDR3: CASSLLGREADTQYF. In nucleotides, the CDR3 is TGTGCCAGCAGTTTACTGGGGCGGGAGGCAGATACGCAGTATTTT.